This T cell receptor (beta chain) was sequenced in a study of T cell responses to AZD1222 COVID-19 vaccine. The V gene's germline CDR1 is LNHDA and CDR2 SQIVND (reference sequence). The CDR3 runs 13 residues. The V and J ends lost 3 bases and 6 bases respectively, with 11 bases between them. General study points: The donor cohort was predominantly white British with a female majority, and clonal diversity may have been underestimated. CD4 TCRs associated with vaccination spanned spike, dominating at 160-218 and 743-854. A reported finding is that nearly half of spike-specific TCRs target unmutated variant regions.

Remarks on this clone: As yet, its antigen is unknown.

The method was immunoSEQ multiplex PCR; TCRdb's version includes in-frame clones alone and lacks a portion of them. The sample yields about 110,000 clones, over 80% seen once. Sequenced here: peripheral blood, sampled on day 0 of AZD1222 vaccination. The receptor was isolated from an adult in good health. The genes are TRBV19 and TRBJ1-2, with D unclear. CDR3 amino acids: CASSMDLGDGYTF. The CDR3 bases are TGTGCCAGTAGTATGGACCTAGGAGATGGCTACACCTTC.